Presented here are 17 T cell receptor beta chains from one specimen sequenced in a study of control samples from healthy donors and cancer patients. Profiled with immunoSEQ multiplex PCR; TCRdb holds only in-frame clones, not every one. The data contain some 150,000 clones, roughly 93% of them seen just once; the ten biggest clones take up 2% to 2.5%. Source material: blood. These receptors all come from a man aged 45-60 years in good health.

The chain recombines TRBV9 with TRBJ2-7; TRBD1 matches 10 bases. This CDR3 is built from 15 residues. V lost 0 bases and J lost 4; bases outside the gene matches: 4. Germline V gene data show CDR1 as SGDLS and CDR2 as YYNGEE. The CDR3 is CASSVAGQGDYEQYF. In nucleotides, the CDR3 is TGTGCCAGCAGCGTAGCTGGACAGGGGGATTACGAGCAGTACTTC.

This clone was seen a single time. V is TRBV14 and J is TRBJ2-2, with a tentative D call TRBD2 (5 bases). Trimming took 1 base from V and 6 from J, leaving 6 bases between them. The CDR3 is made up of 13 amino acids. Per the germline V gene, CDR1 is SGHDN and CDR2 is FVKESK. The CDR3 region is CASSQVGAGELFF. For the CDR3, the DNA is TGTGCCAGCAGCCAAGTCGGGGCCGGGGAGCTGTTTTTT.

This clone was observed once. The chain couples TRBV25-1 to TRBJ2-3; 8 bases match TRBD2. V shed 2 bases, J shed 2 bases, and the junction held 6 bases outside the gene matches. Germline CDR1 and CDR2: MGHDK and SYGVNS. This CDR3 is 16 amino acids long. For the CDR3, the DNA is TGTGCCAGCAGTGAAAGCGGGAGTATGGCCACAGATACGCAGTATTTT. Protein product: CASSESGSMATDTQYF.

The chain carries TRBV13 and TRBJ2-7, with 8 bases lining up with TRBD1. Germline values: CDR1 PRHDT, CDR2 FYEKMQ (reference sequence). This CDR3 has 14 residues. J lost 5 bases, V lost 5 bases, and 8 bases had no gene match. In DNA, the CDR3 is TGTGCCAGCAGCCCTCGACAGGGGACCCACGAGCAGTACTTC. Its protein is CASSPRQGTHEQYF. Filled out from reference TRBV13 and TRBJ2-7, the complete variable domain reads AAGVIQSPRHLIKEKRETATLKCYPIPRHDTVYWYQQGPGQDPQFLISFYEKMQSDKGSIPDRFSAQQFSDYHSELNMSSLELGDSALYFCASSPRQGTHEQYFGPGTRLTVT.

V is TRBV27 and J is TRBJ1-5; perhaps TRBD1 as D (6 bases). The CDR3 loop spans 14 amino acids. The germline gives CDR1 MNHEY, CDR2 SMNVEV (reference sequence). V was cut by 3 bases and J by 5 bases, with 11 bases left in between. The CDR3 coding sequence is TGTGCCAGCAGTTTCGCCAGGGGTGATCAGCCCCAGCATTTT. Translated: CASSFARGDQPQHF.

The rearrangement links TRBV7-9 to TRBJ1-2, with D perhaps TRBD1 (5 bases). Germline CDR1 is SEHNR and CDR2 is FQNEAQ (reference sequence). The V end was cut by 5 bases, the J end by 5 bases, with 9 bases between. The CDR3 is 12 residues long. CDR3 region: CASSLRVYGYTF. The DNA for the CDR3 is TGTGCCAGCAGCCTCAGGGTTTATGGCTACACCTTC.

The chain employs TRBV7-8 and TRBJ2-1; 9 bases are shared with TRBD1. CDR1 is SGHVS, CDR2 FQNEAQ, per germline. The CDR3 is 15 residues long. The J segment lost 5 bases and the V segment lost 3 bases, leaving 5 bases of the junction unmatched. Written as DNA, the CDR3 is TGTGCCAGCAGCTTCCGGGGACAGGGTAACAATGAGCAGTTCTTC. As protein: CASSFRGQGNNEQFF.

The genes are TRBV3-1 (or the pseudogene TRBV3-2) and TRBJ1-2; TRBD1 matches at 9 bases. CDR1 LGHDT and CDR2 YNNKEL come from the germline V gene (reference sequence). The CDR3 totals 15 residues. The junction had 10 bases not matched to a gene; V was cut back by 3 bases and J by 8 bases. The CDR3: CASSHVEGQGYGYTF. CDR3 sequence (DNA): TGTGCCAGCAGCCATGTTGAGGGACAGGGTTACGGCTACACCTTC.

This chain joins TRBV7-9 and TRBJ2-5; TRBD2 matches at 9 bases. CDR3 length equals 16 residues. Germline V gene lookup returns CDR1 SEHNR and CDR2 FQNEAQ (reference sequence). V lost 1 base to trimming and J lost 1 base; unmatched junction nucleotides: 4. The CDR3 loop reads CASSLGLAGSQETQYF. DNA for the CDR3: TGTGCCAGCAGCTTAGGGCTAGCGGGGTCCCAAGAGACCCAGTACTTC.

The chain couples TRBV6-5 to TRBJ2-7, with 8 bases lining up with TRBD1. The trim removed 8 bases at V and 3 bases at J, leaving 6 bases unmatched. Germline CDR1 MNHEY, CDR2 SVGAGI. The CDR3 covers 13 residues. The DNA for the CDR3 is TGTGCCAGCCGGACAGGGACGTTCTACGAGCAGTACTTC. Protein product: CASRTGTFYEQYF.

The V call is TRBV5-1, the J call TRBJ1-1; D gene uncertain. Germline-derived CDR1 and CDR2 are SGHRS and YFSETQ. V was cut by 5 bases and J by 9 bases, with 23 bases left in between. The length of the CDR3 is 15 residues. The chain's CDR3 is CASRLYYDSPGKAFF. The CDR3 coding sequence is TGCGCCAGCAGACTTTATTATGACTCACCTGGAAAAGCTTTCTTT.

The chain couples TRBV5-1 to TRBJ2-7; 10 positions match TRBD2. The trim removed 1 base at V and 0 bases at J, leaving 4 bases unmatched. The CDR3 spans 16 residues. Per germline, CDR1 SGHRS and CDR2 YFSETQ. The CDR3 DNA is TGCGCCAGCAGCTTGAGACTAGCGGGCAACTCCTACGAGCAGTACTTC. Translated, it gives CASSLRLAGNSYEQYF.

The V call is TRBV28, the J call TRBJ1-2; D perhaps matches TRBD1 (5 bases). The CDR3 runs to 12 residues. The V gene's germline CDR1 is MDHEN and CDR2 SYDVKM. Trimming took 10 bases from V and 3 from J, leaving 12 bases between them. The CDR3 loop is CAIDPGDYGYTF. CDR3 coding DNA: TGTGCCATCGATCCGGGGGACTATGGCTACACCTTC.

CDR3 sequence reads: CSASPNGRAVEQYF. CDR3 DNA: TGCAGTGCTAGTCCTAACGGGAGGGCCGTAGAGCAGTACTTC. The V and J genes are TRBV20-1 and TRBJ2-7; 8 bases align to TRBD2. With 3 bases clipped from V and 7 bases from J, the junction kept 11 bases outside the gene matches. The CDR3 covers 14 residues. Germline-derived CDR1 and CDR2 are DFQATT and SNEGSKA (reference sequence).

This clone is a singleton in its sample. Within the sample, other DNA sequences also encode this same CDR3. The chain employs TRBV28 and TRBJ1-5, with D uncertain. This CDR3 is built from 13 residues. V gave up 5 bases and J gave up 0 bases, with 5 bases separating them. From germline, CDR1 is MDHEN and CDR2 SYDVKM. This CDR3 is CASSPDSNQPQHF. CDR3 DNA: TGTGCCAGCAGTCCAGATAGCAATCAGCCCCAGCATTTT. Full variable domain (missing parts from reference TRBV28 and TRBJ1-5): DVKVTQSSRYLVKRTGEKVFLECVQDMDHENMFWYRQDPGLGLRLIYFSYDVKMKEKGDIPEGYSVSREKKERFSLILESASTNQTSMYLCASSPDSNQPQHFGDGTRLSIL.

This chain connects TRBV5-1 to TRBJ1-2; D is ambiguous. V shed 4 bases and J shed 4 bases, with 8 bases lying between them. This CDR3 has 12 amino acids. The germline gives CDR1 SGHRS, CDR2 YFSETQ. The CDR3: CASSQSSYGYTF. The CDR3 DNA follows: TGCGCCAGCAGCCAGAGCAGCTATGGCTACACCTTC.

This rearrangement joins TRBV2 to TRBJ2-2; 7 bases are a match to TRBD1. Germline CDR1 reads SNHLY; CDR2 reads FYNNEI. Trimming removed 5 bases from V and 7 bases from J; junction bases left unmatched: 7. The CDR3 length is 14 residues. The chain's CDR3 is CASSPRQGGGELFF. CDR3 DNA: TGTGCCAGCAGTCCTAGACAGGGCGGCGGGGAGCTGTTTTTT.